A single sample is the source of the 31 T cell receptor beta chains below, sequenced in a study of shared clonotypes between healthy human individuals. Here immunoSEQ multiplex PCR was the method, and the copy in TCRdb shows in-frame clones only, minus some. Seen here are hundreds of thousands of clones, 95% to 97% observed once, and the top ten hold 0.05% to 0.07%. Sequencing used naive CD4+ T cells sorted from blood. Subset of the sample: CD45RA+ positively selected. These receptor sequences come from a woman in her thirties in good health.

The chain carries TRBV7-9 and TRBJ1-1; 9 nucleotides line up with TRBD1. Losses at the gene ends were 5 bases for V and 0 bases for J; bases not matched to a gene: 10. Germline V CDR1 and CDR2: SEHNR, FQNEAQ (reference sequence). The CDR3 runs 17 residues. CDR3 bases: TGTGCCAGCAGCCTCGGGACAGGGTCGGTTTTGAACACTGAAGCTTTCTTT. Its protein is CASSLGTGSVLNTEAFF.

CDR3 protein: CASSLIGGRYNSPLHF. The CDR3 DNA sequence: TGCGCCAGCAGCTTGATAGGGGGCAGGTATAATTCACCCCTCCACTTT. This chain connects TRBV5-1 to TRBJ1-6, with 7 positions matching TRBD1. Trimming took 1 base from V and 4 from J; bases not matched to a gene: 5. The CDR3 totals 16 residues. The germline V gene encodes CDR1 SGHRS and CDR2 YFSETQ.

V usage is TRBV19 and J usage is TRBJ2-2; D ambiguous. The CDR3 sequence is 16 residues long. Trimming took off 4 bases at V and 1 base at J, with 13 bases between the two ends. In germline, CDR1 is LNHDA, CDR2 SQIVND (reference sequence). The CDR3 here is CASSRLLQKNTGELFF. Written as DNA, the CDR3 is TGTGCCAGTAGTAGGCTACTCCAGAAGAACACCGGGGAGCTGTTTTTT.

V gene TRBV5-1 combines with J gene TRBJ2-2; no clear D. Germline V gives CDR1 SGHRS, CDR2 YFSETQ. V lost 1 base, J lost 6 bases, and 16 bases lay in between. The CDR3 is 16 residues long. The CDR3 spells CASSLNLGTWAGELFF. For the CDR3, the DNA is TGCGCCAGCAGCTTGAATCTCGGAACATGGGCCGGGGAGCTGTTTTTT.

The J gene is TRBJ1-5, the V gene TRBV27; perhaps TRBD1 as D (5 bases). Germline V gives CDR1 MNHEY, CDR2 SMNVEV (reference sequence). The CDR3 sequence is 17 residues long. V lost 0 bases, J lost 1 base, and 13 bases lay in between. CDR3 sequence reads: CASSLSGGEGSNQPQHF. The CDR3 DNA reads TGTGCCAGCAGTTTATCCGGAGGGGAGGGGAGCAATCAGCCCCAGCATTTT.

Worth noting for this clone: Other DNA sequences in the same sample also yield this CDR3. This chain uses TRBV18 with TRBJ2-7, with 13 bases aligning to TRBD2. CDR1 is KGHSH and CDR2 is LQKENI in the germline V gene. J was trimmed by 2 bases and V by 2 bases; bases with no gene match: 0. The CDR3 is 15 amino acids. The CDR3 spells CASSPGTSGAYEQYF. The CDR3 region has the DNA TGTGCCAGCTCACCAGGGACTAGCGGGGCCTACGAGCAGTACTTC.

CDR3 loop: CASSLWRVRDSPLHF. For the CDR3, the DNA is TGTGCCAGCAGTTTATGGAGGGTTAGAGATTCACCCCTCCACTTT. The V and J genes are TRBV28 and TRBJ1-6; D is unresolved. V was trimmed by 0 bases and J by 8 bases, leaving 11 bases between them. CDR1 is MDHEN, CDR2 SYDVKM, per germline. The CDR3 covers 15 residues.

This chain uses TRBV6-5 with TRBJ2-2, with a tentative D call TRBD1 (6 bases). The germline V and J ends were trimmed by 6 bases and 3 bases, with 11 bases remaining between them. Per the germline V gene, CDR1 is MNHEY and CDR2 is SVGAGI. The CDR3 consists of 14 residues. The CDR3 nucleotides are TGTGCCAGCAGAACCTACAGGGACACCGGGGAGCTGTTTTTT. Its translation is CASRTYRDTGELFF.

The chain employs TRBV2 and TRBJ2-4; perhaps TRBD2 as D (5 bases). CDR1 is SNHLY and CDR2 is FYNNEI in the germline V gene. The CDR3 covers 13 residues. Between the trimmed V and J ends, which lost 6 bases and 6 bases, there was a span of 12 bases. The CDR3 loop is CASSPSAGNIQYF. The CDR3 nucleotides read TGTGCCAGCAGCCCCTCGGCGGGAAACATTCAGTACTTC.

This clone showed up just a few times. J is TRBJ1-5 and V is TRBV20-1, with TRBD1 as a possible D gene (5 bases). CDR1 is DFQATT, CDR2 SNEGSKA, per germline (reference sequence). The CDR3 is 11 residues long. V lost 1 base, J lost 15 bases, and 13 bases lay in between. CDR3 sequence reads: CSARGEGSVHF. CDR3 in DNA: TGCAGTGCTAGAGGGGAGGGGTCAGTGCATTTT.

This rearrangement joins TRBV11-2 to TRBJ1-5; D uncertain. The germline CDR1 and CDR2 sequences are SGHAT and FQNNGV. V was pared by 3 bases and J by 2 bases, with 11 bases between. This CDR3 spans 15 amino acids. CDR3 coding DNA: TGTGCCAGCAGCTTCGGACCAGACGGCAATCAGCCCCAGCATTTT. Translation: CASSFGPDGNQPQHF.

The genes are TRBV5-1 and TRBJ2-3, with TRBD1 identical over 9 bases. CDR1 and CDR2 from the germline V gene are SGHRS and YFSETQ. Trimming took 4 bases from V and 4 from J; bases not matched to a gene: 4. This CDR3 contains 14 residues. The CDR3 loop reads CASSPRQGADTQYF. In DNA form, the CDR3 reads TGCGCCAGCAGCCCTCGACAGGGGGCAGATACGCAGTATTTT.

This clone was counted only a few times. The genes are TRBV6-1 and TRBJ1-5; 10 nucleotides line up with TRBD1. V was pared by 6 bases and J by 5 bases, with 4 bases of the junction left unmatched. This CDR3 contains 14 residues. The germline CDR1 and CDR2 sequences are MNHNS and SASEGT. The CDR3 DNA sequence: TGTGCCAGCAGCCTGACAGGGGGCGATCAGCCCCAGCATTTT. Protein: CASSLTGGDQPQHF.

The V call is TRBV18, the J call TRBJ1-4; the D is unclear. Germline CDR1 KGHSH, CDR2 LQKENI. The CDR3 is made up of 15 amino acids. Trimming took 3 bases from V and 1 from J, leaving 9 bases between them. CDR3 nucleotides: TGTGCCAGCTCACCGACGACGGAAACTAATGAAAAACTGTTTTTT. Translated: CASSPTTETNEKLFF.

This clone was counted once. This chain connects TRBV5-1 to TRBJ2-1; D is possibly TRBD2 (5 bases). Trimming left V 4 bases short and J 7 bases short, with 15 bases between. The CDR3 runs 14 residues. The V gene's germline CDR1 is SGHRS and CDR2 YFSETQ. CDR3 loop: CASSRPEGRNEQFF. In DNA form, the CDR3 reads TGCGCCAGCAGCCGCCCCGAGGGTCGAAATGAGCAGTTCTTC.

The rearrangement joins TRBV18 to TRBJ2-5; D remains unclear. The end of the DNA fits TRBJ2-7 better, so the J call may be wrong. CDR1 is KGHSH and CDR2 is LQKENI in the germline V gene. The CDR3 sequence is 15 residues long. The CDR3 DNA reads TGTGCCAGCTCACCACCGTCACGGATCTCCTACGAGCAGTACTTC. It translates to CASSPPSRISYEQYF.

The chain links TRBV5-1 to TRBJ2-1, with TRBD2 as a possible D gene (5 bases). Germline CDR1 and CDR2: SGHRS and YFSETQ. V lost 4 bases and J 6 bases, leaving 14 bases between the germline ends. The CDR3 consists of 14 residues. CDR3 region: CASSARGPLNEQFF. CDR3 nucleotide sequence: TGCGCCAGCAGCGCCCGAGGGCCCCTCAATGAGCAGTTCTTC.

The V and J genes are TRBV27 and TRBJ2-1; 12 nucleotides line up with TRBD2. The CDR3 is 16 residues long. The trim removed 4 bases at V and 7 bases at J, leaving 8 bases unmatched. The germline gives CDR1 MNHEY, CDR2 SMNVEV (reference sequence). CDR3 in amino acids: CASSSSSGRALNEQFF. The CDR3 bases are TGTGCCAGCAGTTCCTCTAGCGGGAGGGCATTGAATGAGCAGTTCTTC.

The chain's CDR3 is CASSEVPGTGFGGELFF. In DNA, the CDR3 is TGTGCCAGCAGTGAAGTTCCTGGGACAGGGTTTGGCGGGGAGCTGTTTTTT. The chain employs TRBV6-1 and TRBJ2-2, with 9 bases aligning to TRBD1. This CDR3 comprises 17 residues. Germline lookup yields CDR1 MNHNS and CDR2 SASEGT. Trimming at V came to 1 base and at J to 7 bases, leaving 10 bases not matched to a gene.

The chain links TRBV28 to TRBJ2-5, with D hard to call. TRBJ2-7 matches the DNA end more closely, so the J call is doubtful. This CDR3 is 14 amino acids long. The germline CDR1 and CDR2 sequences are MDHEN and SYDVKM. Here the CDR3 DNA reads TGTGCCAGCAGTTCTCCCCGGTTCAGCGACGAGCAGTACTTC. Its translation: CASSSPRFSDEQYF.

The chain recombines TRBV4-1 with TRBJ2-7; 8 nucleotides match TRBD1. The CDR3 is made up of 14 amino acids. From germline, CDR1 is MGHRA and CDR2 YSYEKL. Trimming removed 1 base from V and 5 bases from J; junction bases left unmatched: 4. The CDR3 reads CASSQGDRGHEQYF. The CDR3, as DNA: TGCGCCAGCAGCCAAGGAGACAGGGGCCACGAGCAGTACTTC.

The chain is built from TRBV2 and TRBJ2-5; 11 bases are a match to TRBD2. The J call is doubtful: the DNA matches TRBJ2-7 better. The CDR3 totals 14 residues. Germline CDR1 and CDR2: SNHLY and FYNNEI. In DNA, the CDR3 is TGTGCCAGCAGTGAGTCTAGCGGGAGGTACGAGCAGTACTTC. This translates into CASSESSGRYEQYF.

This chain links TRBV27 with TRBJ2-7; a weak D match, TRBD2 (5 bases). CDR1 MNHEY and CDR2 SMNVEV come from the germline V gene (reference sequence). V was shortened by 8 bases and J by 2 bases, with 19 bases between the two germline ends. This CDR3 region has 15 residues. The CDR3 DNA follows: TGTGCCAGCGGGGTAGGACGAGGGATGGCCTACGAGCAGTACTTC. As protein: CASGVGRGMAYEQYF.

The chain employs TRBV10-3 and TRBJ1-5; D unclear. The CDR3 runs 13 residues. Germline lookup yields CDR1 ENHRY and CDR2 SYGVKD. V gave up 1 base and J gave up 4 bases, with 5 bases separating them. The DNA for the CDR3 is TGTGCCATCAGTGAGTTCGAGAATCAGCCCCAGCATTTT. Protein product: CAISEFENQPQHF.

This sequence joins TRBV6-4 and TRBJ2-1; D unclear. Between the trimmed V and J ends, which lost 9 bases and 1 base, there was a span of 16 bases. CDR1 is MRHNA and CDR2 is SNTAGT in the germline V gene. The CDR3 has 15 amino acids. CDR3 loop: CARRFLRYSYNEQFF. In DNA form, the CDR3 reads TGTGCCAGACGATTTCTCCGCTATTCCTACAATGAGCAGTTCTTC.

In the case of this clone: The identical CDR3 is also encoded by other nucleotide sequences in the sample. This rearrangement joins TRBV28 to TRBJ1-2; D might be TRBD1 (5 bases). The CDR3 is 13 amino acids. Deletions cut 6 bases from V and 2 bases from J, with 10 bases between. The germline gives CDR1 MDHEN, CDR2 SYDVKM. The CDR3 spells CASSTGHNYGYTF. The CDR3 DNA follows: TGTGCCAGCAGCACCGGACACAACTATGGCTACACCTTC.

This chain connects TRBV4-1 to TRBJ2-2; 11 bases are shared with TRBD2. The V segment lost 2 bases and the J segment 5 bases; nucleotides outside the gene matches: 16. CDR1 MGHRA and CDR2 YSYEKL come from the germline V gene. The CDR3 totals 20 residues. The CDR3 nucleotides are TGCGCCAGCAGCCAACGGCGGCCCAGGGAAAGGACTAGCGGGACCGGGGAGCTGTTTTTT. Translation gives CASSQRRPRERTSGTGELFF.

The chain uses TRBV4-1 and TRBJ2-2; 8 nucleotides line up with TRBD1. With V trimmed by 3 bases and J by 5 bases, 5 bases remained unmatched. CDR3 length equals 15 residues. Germline CDR1 and CDR2: MGHRA and YSYEKL. CDR3 protein: CASSQPTGATGELFF. The CDR3 DNA is TGCGCCAGCAGCCAGCCGACAGGGGCTACCGGGGAGCTGTTTTTT.

The V and J genes are TRBV29-1 and TRBJ2-3, with 7 bases that match TRBD2. The CDR3 runs to 14 residues. Germline values: CDR1 SQVTM, CDR2 ANQGSEA. The V and J ends lost 4 bases and 2 bases, in that order; junction bases with no gene match: 6. The CDR3, as DNA: TGCAGCGTTGCTGGGAGGGCCGCCACAGATACGCAGTATTTT. It is translated as CSVAGRAATDTQYF.

The V and J genes are TRBV19 and TRBJ1-1; D is uncertain. The CDR3 sequence is 16 residues long. With 5 bases removed from V and 3 bases from J, the gap between germline ends came to 19 bases. Germline V CDR1 and CDR2: LNHDA, SQIVND (reference sequence). The CDR3 protein is CASSLSSQAMDTEAFF. CDR3 sequence (DNA): TGTGCCAGTAGTTTATCATCCCAGGCTATGGACACTGAAGCTTTCTTT. Looking up the rest from reference TRBV19 and TRBJ1-1 gives the full variable domain: DGGITQSPKYLFRKEGQNVTLSCEQNLNHDAMYWYRQDPGQGLRLIYYSQIVNDFQKGDIAEGYSVSREKKESFPLTVTSAQKNPTAFYLCASSLSSQAMDTEAFFGQGTRLTVV.

This clone turned up a few times. The chain recombines TRBV7-8 with TRBJ2-1; D remains ambiguous. The V gene lost 1 base and the J gene lost 6 bases, with 7 bases spanning the gap. Germline V gives CDR1 SGHVS, CDR2 FQNEAQ. The CDR3 is 13 residues long. The CDR3 loop is CASSLELINEQFF. CDR3 DNA: TGTGCCAGCAGCTTAGAACTGATCAATGAGCAGTTCTTC. Together with reference TRBV7-8 and TRBJ2-1, the CDR3 gives the full variable domain: GAGVSQSPRYKVAKRGQDVALRCDPISGHVSLFWYQQALGQGPEFLTYFQNEAQLDKSGLPSDRFFAERPEGSVSTLKIQRTQQEDSAVYLCASSLELINEQFFGPGTRLTVL.